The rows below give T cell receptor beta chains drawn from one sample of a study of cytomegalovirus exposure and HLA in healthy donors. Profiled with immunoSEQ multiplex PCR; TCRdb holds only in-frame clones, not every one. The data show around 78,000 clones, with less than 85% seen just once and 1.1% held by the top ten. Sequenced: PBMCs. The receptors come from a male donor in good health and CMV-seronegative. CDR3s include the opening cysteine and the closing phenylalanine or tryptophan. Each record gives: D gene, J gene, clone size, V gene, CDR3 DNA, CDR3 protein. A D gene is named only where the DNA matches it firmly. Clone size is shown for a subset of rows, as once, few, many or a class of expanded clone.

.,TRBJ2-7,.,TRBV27,TGTGCCAGCAGTGTCCGGCAGGCCTACGAGCAGTACTTC,CASSVRQAYEQYF
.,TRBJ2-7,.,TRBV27,TGTGCCAGCAGTTCTTACTACGAGCAGTACTTC,CASSSYYEQYF
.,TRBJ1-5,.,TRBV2,TGTGCCAGCAGAGGAAACAGGGTAGCGGGCCAGCCCCAGCATTTT,CASRGNRVAGQPQHF
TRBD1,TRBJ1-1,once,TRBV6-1,TGTGCCAGCAGTGAACTTGGACAGGGTGGGGGGACTGAAGCTTTCTTT,CASSELGQGGGTEAFF
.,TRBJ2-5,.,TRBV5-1,TGCGCCAGCAGCTTTACTAGTAAAGAGACCCAGTACTTC,CASSFTSKETQYF
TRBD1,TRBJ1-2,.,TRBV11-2,TGTGCCAGCAGCTTAGTAACAGGGGGTCTCTATGGCTACACCTTC,CASSLVTGGLYGYTF
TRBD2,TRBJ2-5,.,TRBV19,TGTGCCAGTAGTATCGCGGGGGTACAAGAGACCCAGTACTTC,CASSIAGVQETQYF
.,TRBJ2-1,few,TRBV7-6,TGTGCCAGCAGCATACTAGACCCCTACAATGAGCAGTTCTTC,CASSILDPYNEQFF
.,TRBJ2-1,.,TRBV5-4,TGTGCCAGCAGCTGGGGAGCGGGCTCCTACAATGAGCAGTTCTTC,CASSWGAGSYNEQFF
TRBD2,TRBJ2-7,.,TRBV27,TGTGCCAGCCGGGGGGGAGTACGCGAGCAGTACTTC,CASRGGVREQYF
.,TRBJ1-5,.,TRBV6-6,TGTGCCAGCAGTTCCGGGAGCAATCAGCCCCAGCATTTT,CASSSGSNQPQHF
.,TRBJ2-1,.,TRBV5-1,TGCGCCAGCAGCCCCGCTTTAATTTCGCGTGAGCAGTTCTTC,CASSPALISREQFF
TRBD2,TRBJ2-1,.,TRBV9,TGTGCCAGCAGCGTAGGGGCTAGCGGGGGGGGTTACAATGAGCAGTTCTTC,CASSVGASGGGYNEQFF
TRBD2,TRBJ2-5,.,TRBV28,TGTGCCAGCAGGAGCGGGGCGGAGACCCAGTACTTC,CASRSGAETQYF
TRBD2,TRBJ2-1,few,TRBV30,TGTGCCTGGAAAGGTGGGACTAGCGGGAGTACTAGCTCCTACAATGAGCAGTTCTTC,CAWKGGTSGSTSSYNEQFF
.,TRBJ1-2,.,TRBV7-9,TGTGCCAGCAGCTTAGAGGTTCGGGGGGGCTATGGCTACACCTTC,CASSLEVRGGYGYTF
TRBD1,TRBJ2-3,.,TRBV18,TGTGCCAGCTCACCAGACAGGGCCACAGATACGCAGTATTTT,CASSPDRATDTQYF
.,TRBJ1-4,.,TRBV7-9,TGTGCCAGCAGCTTAGAGGGTATTAGGGGTAATGAAAAACTGTTTTTT,CASSLEGIRGNEKLFF
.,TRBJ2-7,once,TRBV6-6,TGTGCCAGCAGTTACGCGACAGTCTCCTACGAGCAGTACTTC,CASSYATVSYEQYF
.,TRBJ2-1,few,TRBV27,TGTGCCAGCAGTTTGGTCCTGAGCTCCTACAATGAGCAGTTCTTC,CASSLVLSSYNEQFF
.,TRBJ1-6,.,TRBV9,TGTGCCAGCAGCATTGGTCCGAGATGGTATAATTCACCCCTCCACTTT,CASSIGPRWYNSPLHF
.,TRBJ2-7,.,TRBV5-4,TGTGCCAGCAGACTTATAGAATCCTACGAGCAGTACTTC,CASRLIESYEQYF
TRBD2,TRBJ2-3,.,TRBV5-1,TGCGCCAGCAGCTTGGGGATTAGTAGCGGGAGGCTTGGAGATACGCAGTATTTT,CASSLGISSGRLGDTQYF
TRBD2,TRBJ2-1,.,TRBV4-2,TGTGCCAGCAGCACTCGAGCGGGAGTAGGAAATGAGCAGTTCTTC,CASSTRAGVGNEQFF
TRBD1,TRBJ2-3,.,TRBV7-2,TGTGCCAGCAGCCGACAGGGGATTGACACAGATACGCAGTATTTT,CASSRQGIDTDTQYF
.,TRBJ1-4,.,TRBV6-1,TGTGCCAGCAGTGAGAAATACCTCCGGGGTGAAAAACTGTTTTTT,CASSEKYLRGEKLFF
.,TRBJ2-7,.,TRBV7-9,TGTGCCAGCAGCTTAGATTGGCAGGGGAGCTCCTACGAGCAGTACTTC,CASSLDWQGSSYEQYF
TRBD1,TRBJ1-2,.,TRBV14,TGTGCCAGCAGCCAAGTCGGGACAGGGGGCTATGGCTACACCTTC,CASSQVGTGGYGYTF
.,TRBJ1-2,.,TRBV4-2,TGTGCCAGCAGCCAAGAGACAGCAGTTAACTATGGCTACACCTTC,CASSQETAVNYGYTF
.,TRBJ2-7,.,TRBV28,TGTGCCAGCCTTCAGGGGACAAGGAACGAGCAGTACTTC,CASLQGTRNEQYF
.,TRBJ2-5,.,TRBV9,TGTGCCAGCAGCGCTGGGGCTAGACAAGAGACCCAGTACTTC,CASSAGARQETQYF
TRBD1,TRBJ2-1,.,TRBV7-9,TGTGCCAGCAGCCCGGGACAGGGGGTCGATGAGCAGTTCTTC,CASSPGQGVDEQFF
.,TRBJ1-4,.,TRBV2,TGTGCCAGCACCCCCTGGCGGGGCAACAATGAAAAACTGTTTTTT,CASTPWRGNNEKLFF
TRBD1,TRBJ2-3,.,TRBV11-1,TGTGCCAGCAGCTTACTCAGGGGGAGCACAGATACGCAGTATTTT,CASSLLRGSTDTQYF
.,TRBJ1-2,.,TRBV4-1,TGCGCCAGCAGCCGCCCCCAGGGCTATGGCTACCCCTTC,CASSRPQGYGYPF
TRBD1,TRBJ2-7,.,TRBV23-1,TGCGCCAGCAGCCGTCAAACAGGGGATTGGACCTACGAGCAGTACTTC,CASSRQTGDWTYEQYF
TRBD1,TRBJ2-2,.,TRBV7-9,TGTGCCAGCAGACCACAGGGGCCAAGGAGCACCGGGGAGCTGTTTTTT,CASRPQGPRSTGELFF
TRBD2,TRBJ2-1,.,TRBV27,TGTGCCAGCAGTACAGAAGCGGGGAACTCCTACAATGAGCAGTTCTTC,CASSTEAGNSYNEQFF
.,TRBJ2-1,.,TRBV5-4,TGTGCCAGCAGCTTGGGGGCAGGGGCCTACAATGAGCAGTTCTTC,CASSLGAGAYNEQFF